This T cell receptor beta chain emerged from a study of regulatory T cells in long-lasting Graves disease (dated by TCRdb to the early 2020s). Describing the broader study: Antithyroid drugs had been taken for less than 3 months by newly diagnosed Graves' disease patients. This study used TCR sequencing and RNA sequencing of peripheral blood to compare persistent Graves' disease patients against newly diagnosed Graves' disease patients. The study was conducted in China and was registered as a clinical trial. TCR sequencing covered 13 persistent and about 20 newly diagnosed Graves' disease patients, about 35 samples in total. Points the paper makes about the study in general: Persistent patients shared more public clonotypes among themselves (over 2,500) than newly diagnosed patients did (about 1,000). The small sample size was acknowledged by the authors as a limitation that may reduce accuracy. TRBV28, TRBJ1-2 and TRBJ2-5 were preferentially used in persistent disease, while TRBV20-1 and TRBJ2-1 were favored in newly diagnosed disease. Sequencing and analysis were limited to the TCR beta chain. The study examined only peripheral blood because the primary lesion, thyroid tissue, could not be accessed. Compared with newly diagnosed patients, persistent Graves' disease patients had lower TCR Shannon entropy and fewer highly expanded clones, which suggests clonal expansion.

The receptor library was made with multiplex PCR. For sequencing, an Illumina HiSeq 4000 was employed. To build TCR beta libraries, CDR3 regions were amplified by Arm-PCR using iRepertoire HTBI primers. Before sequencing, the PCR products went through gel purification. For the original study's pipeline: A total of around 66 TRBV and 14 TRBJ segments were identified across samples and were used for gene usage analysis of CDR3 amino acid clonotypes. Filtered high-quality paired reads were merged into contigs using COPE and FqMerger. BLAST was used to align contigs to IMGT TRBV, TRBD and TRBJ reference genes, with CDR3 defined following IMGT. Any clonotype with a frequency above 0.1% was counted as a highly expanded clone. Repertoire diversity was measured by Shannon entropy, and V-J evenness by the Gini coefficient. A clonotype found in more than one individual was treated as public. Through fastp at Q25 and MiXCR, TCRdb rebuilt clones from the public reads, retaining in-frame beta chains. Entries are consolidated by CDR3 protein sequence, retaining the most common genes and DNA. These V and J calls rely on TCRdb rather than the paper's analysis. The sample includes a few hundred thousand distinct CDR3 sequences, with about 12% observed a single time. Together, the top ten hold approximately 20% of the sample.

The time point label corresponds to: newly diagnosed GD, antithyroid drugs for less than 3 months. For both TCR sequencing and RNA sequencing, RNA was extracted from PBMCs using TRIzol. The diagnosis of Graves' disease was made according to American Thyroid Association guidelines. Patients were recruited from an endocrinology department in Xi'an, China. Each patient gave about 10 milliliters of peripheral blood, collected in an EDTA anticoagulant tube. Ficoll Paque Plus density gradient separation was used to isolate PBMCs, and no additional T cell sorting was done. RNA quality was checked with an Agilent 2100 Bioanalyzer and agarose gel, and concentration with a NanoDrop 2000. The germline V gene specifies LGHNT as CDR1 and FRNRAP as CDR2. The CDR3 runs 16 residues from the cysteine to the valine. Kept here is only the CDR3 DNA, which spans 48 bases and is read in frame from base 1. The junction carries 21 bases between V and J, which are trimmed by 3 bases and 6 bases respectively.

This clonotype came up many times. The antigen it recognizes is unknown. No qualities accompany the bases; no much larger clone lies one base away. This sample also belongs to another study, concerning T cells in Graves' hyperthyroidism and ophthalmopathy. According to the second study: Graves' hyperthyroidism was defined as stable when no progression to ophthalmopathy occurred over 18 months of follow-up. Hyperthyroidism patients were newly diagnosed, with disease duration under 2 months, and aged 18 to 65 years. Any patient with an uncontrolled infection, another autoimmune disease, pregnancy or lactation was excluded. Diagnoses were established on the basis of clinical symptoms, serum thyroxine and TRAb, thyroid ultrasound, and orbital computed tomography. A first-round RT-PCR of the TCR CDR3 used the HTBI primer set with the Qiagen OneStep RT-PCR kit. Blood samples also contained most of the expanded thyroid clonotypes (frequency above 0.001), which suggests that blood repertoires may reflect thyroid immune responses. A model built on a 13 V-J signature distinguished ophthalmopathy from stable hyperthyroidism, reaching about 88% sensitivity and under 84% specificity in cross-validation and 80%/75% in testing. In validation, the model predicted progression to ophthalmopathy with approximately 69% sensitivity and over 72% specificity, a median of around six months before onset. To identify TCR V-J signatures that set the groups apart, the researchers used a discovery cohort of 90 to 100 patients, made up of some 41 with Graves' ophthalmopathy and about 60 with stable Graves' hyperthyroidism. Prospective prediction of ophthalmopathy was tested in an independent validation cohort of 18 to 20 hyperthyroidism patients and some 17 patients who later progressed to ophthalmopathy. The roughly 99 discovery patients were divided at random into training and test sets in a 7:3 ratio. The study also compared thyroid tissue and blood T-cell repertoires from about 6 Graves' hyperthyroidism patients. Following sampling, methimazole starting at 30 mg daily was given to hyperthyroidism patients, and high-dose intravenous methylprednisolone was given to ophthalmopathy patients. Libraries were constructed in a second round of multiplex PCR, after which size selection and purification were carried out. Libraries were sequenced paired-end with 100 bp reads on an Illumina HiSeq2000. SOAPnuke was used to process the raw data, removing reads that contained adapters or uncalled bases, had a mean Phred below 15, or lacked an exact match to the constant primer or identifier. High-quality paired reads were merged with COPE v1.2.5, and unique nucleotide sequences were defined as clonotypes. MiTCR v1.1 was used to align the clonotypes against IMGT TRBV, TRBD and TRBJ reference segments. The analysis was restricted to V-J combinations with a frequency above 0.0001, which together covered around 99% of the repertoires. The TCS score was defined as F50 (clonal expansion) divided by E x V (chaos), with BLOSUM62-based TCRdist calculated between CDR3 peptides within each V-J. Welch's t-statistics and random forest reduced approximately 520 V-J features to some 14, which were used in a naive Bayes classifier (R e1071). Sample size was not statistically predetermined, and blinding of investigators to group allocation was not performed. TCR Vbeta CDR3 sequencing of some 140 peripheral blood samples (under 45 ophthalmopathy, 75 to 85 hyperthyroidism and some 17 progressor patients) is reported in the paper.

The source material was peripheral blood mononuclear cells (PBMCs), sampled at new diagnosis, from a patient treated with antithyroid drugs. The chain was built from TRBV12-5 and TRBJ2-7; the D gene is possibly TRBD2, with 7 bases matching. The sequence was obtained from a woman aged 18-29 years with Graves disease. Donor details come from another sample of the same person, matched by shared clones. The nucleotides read TGTGCTAGTGGTTTCCATCTTAGGGGGGGCCGGGTCGAGCAGTACGTC. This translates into CASGFHLRGGRVEQYV.